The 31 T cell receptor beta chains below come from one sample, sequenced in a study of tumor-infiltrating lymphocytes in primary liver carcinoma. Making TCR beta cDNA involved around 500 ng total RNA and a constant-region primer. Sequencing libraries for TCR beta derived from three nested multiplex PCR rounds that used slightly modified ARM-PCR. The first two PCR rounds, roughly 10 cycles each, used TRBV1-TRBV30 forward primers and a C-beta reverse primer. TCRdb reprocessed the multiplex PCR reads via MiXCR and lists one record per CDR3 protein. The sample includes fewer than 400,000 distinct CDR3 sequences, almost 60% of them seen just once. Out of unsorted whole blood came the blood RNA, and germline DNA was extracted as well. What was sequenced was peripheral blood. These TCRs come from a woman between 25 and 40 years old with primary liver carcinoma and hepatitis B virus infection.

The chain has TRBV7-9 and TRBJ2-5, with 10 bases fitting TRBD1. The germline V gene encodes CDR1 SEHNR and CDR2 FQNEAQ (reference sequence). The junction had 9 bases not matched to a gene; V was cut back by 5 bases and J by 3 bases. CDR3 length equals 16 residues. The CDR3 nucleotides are TGTGCCAGCAGCCCCCGGGGACAGGGGAGCAAAGAGACCCAGTACTTC. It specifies CASSPRGQGSKETQYF.

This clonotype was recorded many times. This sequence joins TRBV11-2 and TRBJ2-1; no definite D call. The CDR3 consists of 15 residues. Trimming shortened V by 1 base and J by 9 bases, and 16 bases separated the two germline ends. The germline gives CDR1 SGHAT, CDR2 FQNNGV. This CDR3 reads CASSLALGQSGEQFF. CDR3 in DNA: TGTGCCAGCAGCTTAGCGTTAGGTCAATCTGGTGAGCAGTTCTTC.

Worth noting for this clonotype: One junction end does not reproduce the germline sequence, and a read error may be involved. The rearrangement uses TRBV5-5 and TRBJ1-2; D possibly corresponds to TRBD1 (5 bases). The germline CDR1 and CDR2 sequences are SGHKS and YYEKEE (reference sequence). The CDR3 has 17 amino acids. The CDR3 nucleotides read TGTGCCAGCAACTTGTATATCGGGGCGTATTCTAACTATGGCTACACCTTC. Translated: CASNLYIGAYSNYGYTF.

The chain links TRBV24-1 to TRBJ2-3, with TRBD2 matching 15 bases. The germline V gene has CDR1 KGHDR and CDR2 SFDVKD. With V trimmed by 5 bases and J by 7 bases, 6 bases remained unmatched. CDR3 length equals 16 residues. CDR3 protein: CATSGTSGRALNTQYF. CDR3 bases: TGTGCCACCAGTGGGACTAGCGGGAGGGCCTTAAATACGCAGTATTTT.

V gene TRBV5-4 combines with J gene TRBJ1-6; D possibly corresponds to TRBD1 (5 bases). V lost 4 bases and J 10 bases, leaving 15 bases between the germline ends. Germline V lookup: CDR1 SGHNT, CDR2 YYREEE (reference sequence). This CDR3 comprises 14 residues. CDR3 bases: TGTGCCAGCAGCGACCCACGGGGCAACTCACCCCTCCACTTT. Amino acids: CASSDPRGNSPLHF.

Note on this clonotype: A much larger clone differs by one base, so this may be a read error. CDR3 protein: CSVLHEANYGYTF. CDR3 DNA: TGCAGCGTATTACACGAAGCTAACTATGGCTACACCTTC. The rearrangement uses TRBV29-1 and TRBJ1-2; D gene uncertain. V gave up 6 bases and J gave up 0 bases, with 11 bases separating them. Germline assignment: CDR1 SQVTM and CDR2 ANQGSEA. The CDR3 spans 13 residues. The full variable domain, its missing parts supplied by reference TRBV29-1 and TRBJ1-2, is SAVISQKPSRDICQRGTSLTIQCQVDSQVTMMFWYRQQPGQSLTLIATANQGSEATYESGFVIDKFPISRPNLTFSTLTVSNMSPEDSSIYLCSVLHEANYGYTFGSGTRLTVV.

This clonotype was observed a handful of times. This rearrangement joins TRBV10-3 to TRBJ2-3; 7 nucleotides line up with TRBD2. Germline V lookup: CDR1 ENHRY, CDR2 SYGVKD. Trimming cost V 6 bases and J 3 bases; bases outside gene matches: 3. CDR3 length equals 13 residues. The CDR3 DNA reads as TGTGCCATCAGGCGGGAGCTAACAGATACGCAGTATTTT. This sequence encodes CAIRRELTDTQYF.

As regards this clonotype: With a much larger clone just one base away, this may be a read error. CDR3: CANSSLEGLAGGVELFF. CDR3 DNA sequence: TGTGCCAACAGCTCCCTGGAGGGACTAGCGGGAGGGGTGGAGCTGTTTTTT. The chain has TRBV11-2 and TRBJ2-2; 16 bases fit TRBD2. CDR3 size: 17 residues. Germline CDR1 reads SGHAT; CDR2 reads FQNNGV.

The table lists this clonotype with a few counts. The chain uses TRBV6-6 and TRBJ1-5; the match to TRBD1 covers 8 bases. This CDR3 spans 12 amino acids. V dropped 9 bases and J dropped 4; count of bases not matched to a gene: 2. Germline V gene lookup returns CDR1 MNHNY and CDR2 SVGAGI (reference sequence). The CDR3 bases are TGTGCCAGTACAGGGGGTAATCAGCCCCAGCATTTT. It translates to CASTGGNQPQHF.

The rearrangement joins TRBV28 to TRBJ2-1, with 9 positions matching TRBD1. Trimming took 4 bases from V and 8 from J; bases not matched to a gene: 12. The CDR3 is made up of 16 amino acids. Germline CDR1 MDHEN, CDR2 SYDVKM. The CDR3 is CASSSSGTGRSDEQFF. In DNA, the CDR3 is TGTGCCAGCAGTTCATCCGGGACAGGGAGATCAGATGAGCAGTTCTTC. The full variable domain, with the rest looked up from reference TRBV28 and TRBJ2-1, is DVKVTQSSRYLVKRTGEKVFLECVQDMDHENMFWYRQDPGLGLRLIYFSYDVKMKEKGDIPEGYSVSREKKERFSLILESASTNQTSMYLCASSSSGTGRSDEQFFGPGTRLTVL.

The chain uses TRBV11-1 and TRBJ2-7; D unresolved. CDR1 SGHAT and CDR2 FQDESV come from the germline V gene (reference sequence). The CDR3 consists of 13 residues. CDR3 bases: TGTGTCAGTAGCTTAGGATACTTCCGCGAGCAGTACTTC. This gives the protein CVSSLGYFREQYF. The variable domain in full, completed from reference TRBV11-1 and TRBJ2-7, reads EAEVAQSPRYKITEKSQAVAFWCDPISGHATLYWYRQILGQGPELLVQFQDESVVDDSQLPKDRFSAERLKGVDSTLKIQPAELGDSAMYLCVSSLGYFREQYFGPGTRLTVT.

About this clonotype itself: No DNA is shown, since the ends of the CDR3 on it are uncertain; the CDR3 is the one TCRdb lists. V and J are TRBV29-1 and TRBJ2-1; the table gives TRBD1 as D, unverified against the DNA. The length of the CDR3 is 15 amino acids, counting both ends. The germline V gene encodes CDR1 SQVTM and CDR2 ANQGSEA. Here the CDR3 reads CSVGGGARVNNEQFF.

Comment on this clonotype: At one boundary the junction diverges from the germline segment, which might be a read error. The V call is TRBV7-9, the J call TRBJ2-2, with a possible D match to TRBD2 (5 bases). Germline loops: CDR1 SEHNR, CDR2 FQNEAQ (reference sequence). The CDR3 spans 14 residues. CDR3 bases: TGTGCCAGCAGCTTGGATCTGGTGGCCGGGGAACTGTTTTTT. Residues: CASSLDLVAGELFF.

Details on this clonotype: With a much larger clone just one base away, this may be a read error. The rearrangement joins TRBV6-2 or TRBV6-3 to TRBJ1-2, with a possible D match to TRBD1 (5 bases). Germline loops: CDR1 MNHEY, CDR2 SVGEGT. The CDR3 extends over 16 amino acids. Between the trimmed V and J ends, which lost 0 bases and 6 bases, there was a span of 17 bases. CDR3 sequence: CASSYSTYMGDDGYTF. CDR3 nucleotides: TGTGCCAGCAGTTACTCGACGTACATGGGGGACGATGGCTACACCTTC.

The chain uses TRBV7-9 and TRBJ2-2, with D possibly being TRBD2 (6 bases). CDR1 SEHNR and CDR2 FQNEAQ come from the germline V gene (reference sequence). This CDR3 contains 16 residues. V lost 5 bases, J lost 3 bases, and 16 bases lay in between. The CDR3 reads CASSDFLTGDTGELFF. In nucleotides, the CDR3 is TGTGCCAGCAGCGATTTTCTCACGGGGGACACCGGGGAGCTGTTTTTT.

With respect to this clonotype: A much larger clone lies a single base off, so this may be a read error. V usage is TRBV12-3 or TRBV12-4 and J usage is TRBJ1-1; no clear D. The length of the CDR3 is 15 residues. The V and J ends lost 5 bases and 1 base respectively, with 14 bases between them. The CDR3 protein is CASSTRLLSNTEAFF. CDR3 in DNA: TGTGCCAGCAGTACACGACTGTTATCGAACACTGAAGCTTTCTTT.

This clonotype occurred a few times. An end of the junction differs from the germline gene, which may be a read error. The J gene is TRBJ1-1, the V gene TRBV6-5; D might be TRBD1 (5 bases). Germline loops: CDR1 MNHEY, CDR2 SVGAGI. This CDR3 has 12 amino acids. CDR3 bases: TGTGCCAGCAGTAGTAGTGGGACTGGAGCTTTCTTT. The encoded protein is CASSSSGTGAFF.

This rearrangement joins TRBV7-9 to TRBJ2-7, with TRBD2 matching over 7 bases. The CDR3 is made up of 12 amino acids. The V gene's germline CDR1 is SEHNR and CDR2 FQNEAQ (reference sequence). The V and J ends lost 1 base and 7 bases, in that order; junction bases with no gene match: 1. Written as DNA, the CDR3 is TGTGCCAGCAGCTTAGGGGAGGGAGAGCAGTACTTC. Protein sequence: CASSLGEGEQYF.

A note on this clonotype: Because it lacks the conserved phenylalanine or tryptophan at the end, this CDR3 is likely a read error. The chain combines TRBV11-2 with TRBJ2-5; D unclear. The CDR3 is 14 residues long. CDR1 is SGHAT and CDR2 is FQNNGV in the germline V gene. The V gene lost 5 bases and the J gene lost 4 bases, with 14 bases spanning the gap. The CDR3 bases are TGTGCCAGCAGCATGACATGGATCGCAGAGACCCAGTACTAC. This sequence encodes CASSMTWIAETQYY.

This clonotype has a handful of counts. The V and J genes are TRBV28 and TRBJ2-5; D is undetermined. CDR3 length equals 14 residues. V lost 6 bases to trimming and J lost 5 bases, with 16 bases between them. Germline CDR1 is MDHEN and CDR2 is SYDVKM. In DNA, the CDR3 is TGTGCCAGCAGAATCGGCCGAAACGTTGAGACCCAGTACTTC. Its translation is CASRIGRNVETQYF.

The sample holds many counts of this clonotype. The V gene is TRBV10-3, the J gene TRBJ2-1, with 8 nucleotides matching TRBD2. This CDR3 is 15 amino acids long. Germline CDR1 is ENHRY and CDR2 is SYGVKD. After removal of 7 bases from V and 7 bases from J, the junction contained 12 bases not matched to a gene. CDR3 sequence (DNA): TGTGCCATCACTCCGAGCGGGAGTGGGGGGAATGAGCAGTTCTTC. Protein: CAITPSGSGGNEQFF.

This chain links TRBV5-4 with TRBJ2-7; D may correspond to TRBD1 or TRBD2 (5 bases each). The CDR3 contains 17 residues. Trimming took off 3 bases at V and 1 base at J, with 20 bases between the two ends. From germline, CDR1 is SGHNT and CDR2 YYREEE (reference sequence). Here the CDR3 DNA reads TGTGCCAGCAGCTCCGCTCCCGGGGCAGCTTTATCCTACGAGCAGTACTTC. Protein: CASSSAPGAALSYEQYF.

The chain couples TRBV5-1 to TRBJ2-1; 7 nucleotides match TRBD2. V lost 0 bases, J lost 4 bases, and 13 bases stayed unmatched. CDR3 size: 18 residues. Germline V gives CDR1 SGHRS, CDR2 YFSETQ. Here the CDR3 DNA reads TGCGCCAGCAGCTTGGGGTCCTGCGGGAGAACATCTTACAATGAGCAGTTCTTC. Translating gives CASSLGSCGRTSYNEQFF.

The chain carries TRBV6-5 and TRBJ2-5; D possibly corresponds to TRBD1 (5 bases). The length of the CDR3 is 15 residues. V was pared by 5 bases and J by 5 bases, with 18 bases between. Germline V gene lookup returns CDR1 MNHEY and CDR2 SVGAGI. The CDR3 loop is CASSNRHGAGETQYF. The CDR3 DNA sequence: TGTGCCAGCAGTAACAGACATGGGGCCGGGGAGACCCAGTACTTC.

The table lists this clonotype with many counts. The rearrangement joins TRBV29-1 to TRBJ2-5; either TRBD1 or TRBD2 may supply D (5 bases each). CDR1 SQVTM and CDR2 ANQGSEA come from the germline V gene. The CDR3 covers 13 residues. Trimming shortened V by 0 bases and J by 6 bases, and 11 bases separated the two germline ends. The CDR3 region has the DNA TGCAGCGTTGAAGATTACCAGGGACAGACCCAGTACTTC. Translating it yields CSVEDYQGQTQYF.

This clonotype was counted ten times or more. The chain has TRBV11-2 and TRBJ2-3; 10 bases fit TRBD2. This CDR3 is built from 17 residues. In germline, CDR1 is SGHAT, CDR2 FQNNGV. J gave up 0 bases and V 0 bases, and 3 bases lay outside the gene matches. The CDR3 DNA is TGTGCCAGCAGCTTAGAGCTAGCGGGAGTAAGCACAGATACGCAGTATTTT. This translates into CASSLELAGVSTDTQYF.

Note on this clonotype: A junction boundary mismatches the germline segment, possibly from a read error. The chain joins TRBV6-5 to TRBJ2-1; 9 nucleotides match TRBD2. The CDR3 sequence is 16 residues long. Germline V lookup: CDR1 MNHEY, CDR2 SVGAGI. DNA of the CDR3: TGTGCCAGCGGGAGCGGGAGGACGGCCACCTACAATGAGCAGCTCTTC. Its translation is CASGSGRTATYNEQLF.

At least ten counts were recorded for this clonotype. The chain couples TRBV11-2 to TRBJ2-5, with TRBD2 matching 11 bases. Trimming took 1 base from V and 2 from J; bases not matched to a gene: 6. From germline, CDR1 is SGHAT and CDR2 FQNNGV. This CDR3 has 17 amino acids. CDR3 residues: CASSLGPLAGEQETQYF. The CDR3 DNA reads TGTGCCAGCAGCTTAGGCCCACTAGCGGGAGAACAAGAGACCCAGTACTTC.

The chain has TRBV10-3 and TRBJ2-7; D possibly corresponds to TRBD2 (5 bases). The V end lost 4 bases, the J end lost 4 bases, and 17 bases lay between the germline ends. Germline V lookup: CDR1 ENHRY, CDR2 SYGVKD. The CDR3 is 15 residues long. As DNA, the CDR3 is TGTGCCATCAGTGTGTCGGGATTTAAAGGGTACGAGCAGTACTTC. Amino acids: CAISVSGFKGYEQYF.

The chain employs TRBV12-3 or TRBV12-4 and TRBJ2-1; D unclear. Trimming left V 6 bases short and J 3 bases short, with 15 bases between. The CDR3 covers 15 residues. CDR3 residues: CASRTSESYYNEQFF. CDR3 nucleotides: TGTGCCAGCAGGACAAGCGAATCGTACTACAATGAGCAGTTCTTC.

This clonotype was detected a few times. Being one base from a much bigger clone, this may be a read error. The DNA of the CDR3 is TGTGCCAACAGCGGACACCCAACTACCTCCTATAATTCACCCCTCCACTTT. It specifies CANSGHPTTSYNSPLHF. V gene TRBV11-2 combines with J gene TRBJ1-6, with D perhaps TRBD1 (5 bases). This CDR3 comprises 17 residues. Germline-derived CDR1 and CDR2 are SGHAT and FQNNGV.